This T cell receptor beta chain stems from a study of human T cells and chemical hapten exposure (dated by TCRdb to about 2021). A note on the overall study: For sensitization, 2% DPC in acetone was applied to a roughly 2 cm by roughly 2 cm area of upper inner arm skin. This study followed changes in the peripheral blood TCR repertoire in vivo during primary and secondary sensitization of alopecia patients to the hapten diphenylcyclopropenone (DPC). Patch testing on the upper back used Finn chambers containing 0.01% DPC, with scoring done after 6 days according to International Contact Dermatitis Research Group standards. Libraries were pooled for sequencing, and variation in per-sample TCR yields was attributed mainly to small differences in library volumes within the pool. The mostly female patient cohort included alopecia areata with under or over 50% scalp involvement, alopecia totalis and alopecia universalis. Weekly therapeutic DPC doses were additionally applied to the scalp of patients throughout the roughly 23-week study period. For TCR sequencing, blood came from some 31 alopecia patients at anywhere from one to four time points (pre-sensitization, 2, 6 and 24 weeks). Blood samples were taken from patients before sensitization (week 0) and at 2, 6 and about 24 weeks after DPC sensitization. What the work shows at the level of the full study, not this receptor alone: Expanded TCRs formed significantly more large CDR3 similarity clusters than pre-sensitization or healthy control sets, consistent with antigen-driven responses. Repeated subsampling changed both the strength of the expansion versus patch-test correlation and the threshold at which the correlation became significant. Patch test score was positively correlated with the number of PT1 expanded TCRs, with significance at thresholds 8, 16 and 32 but not at 4. All patients had alopecia, a presumed autoimmune disease, so their immune response might differ from that of healthy individuals. No change with DPC sensitization was found in the number of TCRs above 1 in 1000 frequency, and no evidence of global repertoire structure alterations was found.

Library method: RACE. Sequencing took place on a NextSeq 500. During library preparation, unique molecular identifiers were attached to individual cDNA molecules so that TCRs could be counted in a quantitative, reproducible way. From each blood RNA sample, both TCR alpha and TCR beta chains were sequenced. On the authors' methods: The median number of TCRs per sample was roughly 100,000, ranging from about 20,000 to 750,000. The Decombinator software suite was used to annotate the V, J and CDR3 of the TCR reads. To make PS versus PT1 abundance plots, every sample was subsampled to the same number of TCRs (28,000). Expanded TCRs were defined as absent before sensitization and observed at least eight times at the 2-week time point. TCRdb itself trimmed the public reads at Q25 with fastp, ran MiXCR and retained productive beta chains. Duplicate CDR3 protein sequences are folded into a single record with the most common DNA and genes. The V and J calls were not made by the authors but by TCRdb's processing. Here the sample has 300,000 to 400,000 distinct CDR3 sequences; approximately 5.1% occur a single time. The ten largest clones capture approximately 2.4% of the sample.

From a lookup of the germline V gene, CDR1 and CDR2 are MNHNS and SASEGT. Spanning cysteine to phenylalanine, the CDR3 consists of 15 amino acids. CDR3 DNA only is kept here, 45 bases in frame from base 1. V and J lose 4 bases and 2 bases, and a span of 12 bases separates them. With regard to this clonotype: The specificity of this receptor is unknown. No base quality values were provided; no much bigger clone lies one nucleotide off.

In light of the paper, this sample's time point label describes: pre-sensitization, week 0. The sample's treatment or condition, from its label and the paper: therapeutic diphenylcyclopropenone sensitization with weekly scalp DPC. At every patch-test visit, the blood draw took place before the patch test was put on. To be eligible, patients had to be aged 18 to 70, diagnosed with alopecia and judged suitable for DPC therapy, while pregnant patients were excluded. Total RNA was extracted from unfractionated whole blood that had been collected in Tempus Blood RNA tubes. This chain is built from TRBV6-1 and TRBJ1-5, with TRBD1 as a weak D call on 5 bases. The source was whole blood, collected in connection with sensitization to the hapten diphenylcyclopropenone (DPC). The TCR sequence derives from a woman between 45 and 65 years old with alopecia areata. Some clones in this sample may be carry-over from other donors' samples. The nucleotides are TGTGCCAGCAGTGGGGACCTTCGGGGCAATCAGCCCCAGCATTTT. Its translation reads: CASSGDLRGNQPQHF.